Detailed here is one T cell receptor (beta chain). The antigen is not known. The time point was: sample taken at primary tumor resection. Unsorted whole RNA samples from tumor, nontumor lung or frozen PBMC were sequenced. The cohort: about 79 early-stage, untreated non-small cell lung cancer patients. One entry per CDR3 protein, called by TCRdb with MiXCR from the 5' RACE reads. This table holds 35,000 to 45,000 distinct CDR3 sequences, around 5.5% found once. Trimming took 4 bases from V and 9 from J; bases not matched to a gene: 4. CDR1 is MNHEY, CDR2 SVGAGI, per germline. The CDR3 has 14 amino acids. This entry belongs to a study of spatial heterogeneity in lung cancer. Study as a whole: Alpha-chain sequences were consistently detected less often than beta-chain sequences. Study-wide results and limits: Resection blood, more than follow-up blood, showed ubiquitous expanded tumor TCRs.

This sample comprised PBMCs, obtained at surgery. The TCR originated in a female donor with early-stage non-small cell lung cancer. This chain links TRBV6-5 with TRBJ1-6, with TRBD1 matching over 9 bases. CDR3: CASSSGTGSSPLHF. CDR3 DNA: TGTGCCAGCAGTTCGGGGACAGGGTCTTCACCCCTCCACTTT.